The 30 T cell receptor beta chains below were found in one sample sequenced in a study of HIV-infected patients and healthy controls. Around 0.5 ug RNA was reverse transcribed with alpha and beta constant-region primers. Alpha and beta chain libraries were made separately by chain-specific third strand synthesis with multiplexing indices. Via MiXCR, TCRdb re-called the 5' RACE reads, giving one row per CDR3 protein. The sample includes over 8,000 distinct CDR3 sequences, around 6% of them seen just once. Roughly three months, about 14 weeks, into antiretroviral therapy, follow-up blood was collected. All unsorted peripheral T cells were captured because whole blood was used without fractionation. This specimen was blood, taken during antiretroviral therapy. These receptors all come from an adult with HIV infection. The donor label of this sample is uncertain.

Many counts were recorded for this clonotype. CDR3 protein: CASSGGTGGRLGHNGYTF. Here the CDR3 DNA reads TGTGCCAGCAGCGGGGGGACAGGGGGCCGCTTGGGGCACAATGGCTACACCTTC. The genes are TRBV13 and TRBJ1-2; the match to TRBD1 covers 12 bases. Germline assignment: CDR1 PRHDT and CDR2 FYEKMQ (reference sequence). V was pared by 5 bases and J by 6 bases, with 16 bases of the junction left unmatched. There are 18 residues in the CDR3.

This clonotype came up many times. The genes are TRBV29-1 and TRBJ2-7; 8 nucleotides line up with TRBD1. Germline V gene data show CDR1 as SQVTM and CDR2 as ANQGSEA. After removal of 7 bases from V and 6 bases from J, the junction contained 17 bases not matched to a gene. There are 15 residues in the CDR3. The CDR3 loop is CSARRQGPPLSEQYF. In DNA form, the CDR3 reads TGCAGCGCCCGACGACAGGGGCCCCCACTTTCCGAGCAGTACTTC.

The rearrangement joins TRBV7-2 to TRBJ1-6; D unresolved. The CDR3 covers 14 residues. Trimming took off 3 bases at V and 4 bases at J, with 7 bases between the two ends. The V gene's germline CDR1 is SGHTA and CDR2 FQGNSA. This CDR3 reads CASSLRQYNSPLHF. CDR3 bases: TGTGCCAGCAGCTTGAGGCAGTATAATTCACCCCTCCACTTT.

This clonotype was counted at least ten times. V usage is TRBV7-3 and J usage is TRBJ2-1; TRBD2 matches 7 bases. CDR1 is SGHTA, CDR2 FQGTGA, per germline. Trimming cost V 5 bases and J 8 bases; bases outside gene matches: 6. The CDR3 length is 13 residues. CDR3 residues: CASSAGTTYEQFF. The CDR3 bases are TGTGCCAGCAGCGCCGGGACTACTTATGAGCAGTTCTTC.

This clonotype was picked up many times. This rearrangement joins TRBV10-3 to TRBJ1-2; TRBD1 aligns across 11 bases. Looked up from germline, CDR1 is ENHRY and CDR2 is SYGVKD. V lost 6 bases to trimming and J lost 8 bases; unmatched junction nucleotides: 8. This CDR3 is built from 14 residues. CDR3 amino acids: CAIRLGQGVLGYTF. The CDR3 nucleotides read TGTGCCATCAGACTGGGACAGGGGGTTCTCGGCTACACCTTC.

This clonotype was detected ten times or more. The J gene is TRBJ2-2, the V gene TRBV29-1, with 9 bases lining up with TRBD2. The germline V gene encodes CDR1 SQVTM and CDR2 ANQGSEA. V dropped 2 bases and J dropped 4; count of bases not matched to a gene: 11. The CDR3 sequence is 17 residues long. CDR3: CSVENPLAGGGTGELFF. The CDR3 nucleotides read TGCAGCGTTGAAAACCCGCTGGCGGGGGGGGGCACCGGGGAGCTGTTTTTT.

This clonotype was recorded many times. The V gene is TRBV19, the J gene TRBJ1-5; D possibly corresponds to TRBD1 (6 bases). Per the germline V gene, CDR1 is LNHDA and CDR2 is SQIVND (reference sequence). V lost 1 base and J 6 bases, leaving 13 bases between the germline ends. The CDR3 contains 15 residues. The CDR3 bases are TGTGCCAGTAGTATAGGGGCCGGGGGCTTTCAGCCCCAGCATTTT. Amino acid sequence: CASSIGAGGFQPQHF. Filled out from reference TRBV19 and TRBJ1-5, the complete variable domain reads DGGITQSPKYLFRKEGQNVTLSCEQNLNHDAMYWYRQDPGQGLRLIYYSQIVNDFQKGDIAEGYSVSREKKESFPLTVTSAQKNPTAFYLCASSIGAGGFQPQHFGDGTRLSIL.

By sample share, this clonotype is medium-sized (0.01 to 0.1%). This chain's CDR3 is CASTLGGAGNQPQHF. CDR3 DNA: TGTGCCAGCACGTTAGGGGGGGCTGGCAATCAGCCCCAGCATTTT. This chain connects TRBV6-5 to TRBJ1-5; a possible D gene is TRBD1 (6 bases). V dropped 7 bases and J dropped 2 bases, with 15 bases sitting between them. This CDR3 is 15 amino acids long. The germline gives CDR1 MNHEY, CDR2 SVGAGI.

This clonotype was counted ten times or more. The chain carries TRBV4-2 and TRBJ1-5; a possible D gene is TRBD1 (6 bases). CDR1 and CDR2 (germline): LGHNA, YNFKEQ. Trimming took 4 bases from V and 4 from J, leaving 14 bases between them. This CDR3 spans 15 amino acids. The chain's CDR3 is CASSRARDKNQPQHF. CDR3 nucleotide sequence: TGTGCCAGCAGCCGGGCCCGGGACAAGAATCAGCCCCAGCATTTT.

This clonotype has ten or more counts. The chain recombines TRBV3-1 with TRBJ1-2, with a tentative D call TRBD1 (6 bases). Germline V lookup: CDR1 LGHDT, CDR2 YNNKEL (reference sequence). This CDR3 has 15 amino acids. Trimming left V 1 base short and J 4 bases short, with 13 bases between. DNA of the CDR3: TGTGCCAGCAGCCAAGGTGGGACAACGGGCTATGGCTACACCTTC. The encoded protein is CASSQGGTTGYGYTF. Based on the CDR3 plus reference TRBV3-1 and TRBJ1-2, the full variable domain is DTAVSQTPKYLVTQMGNDKSIKCEQNLGHDTMYWYKQDSKKFLKIMFSYNNKELIINETVPNRFSPKSPDKAHLNLHINSLELGDSAVYFCASSQGGTTGYGYTFGSGTRLTVV.

At least ten counts were recorded for this clonotype. The chain uses TRBV4-3 and TRBJ2-7; weak D call: TRBD2 (5 bases). CDR1 is LGHNA, CDR2 YSLEER, per germline. The CDR3 spans 18 residues. V was trimmed by 0 bases and J by 0 bases, leaving 18 bases between them. The CDR3 DNA reads as TGCGCCAGCAGCCAAGATCTGGGCGCGTTTGGGAGCTCCTACGAGCAGTACTTC. Its translation is CASSQDLGAFGSSYEQYF.

This clonotype occurred many times. A junction boundary mismatches the germline segment, possibly from a read error. The CDR3 bases are TGCAGTGCCCACCGGGGGCTAGCGGGAGAGGCCCAGTACTTC. It is translated as CSAHRGLAGEAQYF. The chain is built from TRBV20-1 and TRBJ2-5; TRBD2 agrees at 10 bases. CDR1 DFQATT and CDR2 SNEGSKA come from the germline V gene (reference sequence). This CDR3 spans 14 amino acids.

This clonotype was seen at least ten times. The J gene is TRBJ2-2, the V gene TRBV3-1; the D call may be TRBD1 or TRBD2 (5 bases each). V gave up 5 bases and J gave up 6 bases, with 13 bases separating them. The CDR3 runs to 14 residues. Germline loops: CDR1 LGHDT, CDR2 YNNKEL (reference sequence). The CDR3 region is CASSGTTDAGELFF. DNA of the CDR3: TGTGCCAGCAGCGGGACGACCGACGCCGGGGAGCTGTTTTTT.

This clonotype has a count of ten or more. The chain combines TRBV7-2 with TRBJ2-5; 13 nucleotides match TRBD2. Germline CDR1 is SGHTA and CDR2 is FQGNSA. This CDR3 has 15 amino acids. The junction had 4 bases not matched to a gene; V was cut back by 8 bases and J by 1 base. CDR3 bases: TGTGCCAGCCGACTAGCGGGGGGTATCCAAGAGACCCAGTACTTC. It translates to CASRLAGGIQETQYF.

In its sample, this clonotype is medium-sized. The chain employs TRBV6-5 and TRBJ2-5, with 9 bases aligning to TRBD1. Unmatched junction bases numbered 2, after V lost 2 bases and J lost 1 base. The germline V gene encodes CDR1 MNHEY and CDR2 SVGAGI. The CDR3 runs to 15 residues. Here the CDR3 DNA reads TGTGCCAGCAGTTACGTGACAGGGGGCCAAGAGACCCAGTACTTC. The encoded protein is CASSYVTGGQETQYF.

This clonotype was picked up many times. The genes are TRBV7-3 and TRBJ2-3; 10 bases map to TRBD2. Trimming removed 1 base from V and 5 bases from J; junction bases left unmatched: 0. This CDR3 has 14 residues. Germline V CDR1 and CDR2: SGHTA, FQGTGA. The CDR3 DNA sequence: TGTGCCAGCAGCTTAATAGCGGGAGGAGATACGCAGTATTTT. It codes for CASSLIAGGDTQYF. Full variable domain (remainder filled in from reference TRBV7-3 and TRBJ2-3): GAGVSQTPSNKVTEKGKYVELRCDPISGHTALYWYRQSLGQGPEFLIYFQGTGAADDSGLPNDRFFAVRPEGSVSTLKIQRTERGDSAVYLCASSLIAGGDTQYFGPGTRLTVL.

There are many counts of this clonotype. The V call is TRBV7-9, the J call TRBJ2-3; 12 nucleotides match TRBD1. The germline gives CDR1 SEHNR, CDR2 FQNEAQ (reference sequence). J was trimmed by 4 bases and V by 5 bases; bases with no gene match: 4. This CDR3 has 15 amino acids. In DNA, the CDR3 is TGTGCCAGCAGCGGGACAGGGGGCATCGCAGATACGCAGTATTTT. Its protein product is CASSGTGGIADTQYF.

This clonotype was observed many times. The V gene is TRBV12-3 or TRBV12-4, the J gene TRBJ1-1; weak D call: TRBD1 (5 bases). CDR3 length equals 15 residues. V lost 7 bases and J lost 1, with 16 bases in between. CDR3 in DNA: TGTGCCAGCACCGCTATAAGAGGACAGAACACTGAAGCTTTCTTT. Its protein product is CASTAIRGQNTEAFF.

This clonotype showed up many times. This chain links TRBV13 with TRBJ1-2, with 7 positions matching TRBD1. Germline V gene lookup returns CDR1 PRHDT and CDR2 FYEKMQ (reference sequence). The trim removed 3 bases at V and 4 bases at J, leaving 8 bases unmatched. The CDR3 runs 15 residues. CDR3 residues: CASSFLRQGTYGYTF. The CDR3 DNA sequence: TGTGCCAGCAGCTTCCTGCGACAGGGAACCTATGGCTACACCTTC.

Comments on this clonotype: Being one base from a much bigger clone, this may be a read error. This CDR3 is missing its conserved last phenylalanine or tryptophan, likely due to a read error. The V call is TRBV19, the J call TRBJ2-6, with TRBD2 as a possible D gene (6 bases). The CDR3 has 16 amino acids. CDR1 LNHDA and CDR2 SQIVND come from the germline V gene (reference sequence). The ends were cut back, 7 bases at V and 2 bases at J, with 15 bases in the middle. DNA of the CDR3: TGTGCCAGTACCCAGTCGGAGGGGACTGGGGCCAACGTCCTGACTTTA. It is translated as CASTQSEGTGANVLTL.

V gene TRBV9 combines with J gene TRBJ2-3, with 9 bases that match TRBD2. CDR1 is SGDLS, CDR2 YYNGEE, per germline. V shed 1 base and J 3 bases; nucleotides not matched to a gene: 21. This CDR3 has 21 residues. CDR3 amino acids: CASSVSARSSGGRGKTDTQYF. CDR3 DNA sequence: TGTGCCAGCAGCGTATCAGCACGGTCGAGCGGGGGGCGAGGAAAAACAGATACGCAGTATTTT.

This clonotype was seen many times. The chain recombines TRBV6-6 with TRBJ1-1, with D hard to call. The V and J ends lost 8 bases and 0 bases respectively, with 10 bases between them. The germline CDR1 and CDR2 sequences are MNHNY and SVGAGI (reference sequence). This CDR3 has 13 amino acids. In DNA, the CDR3 is TGTGCCAGCCGAGCAGTAATGAACACTGAAGCTTTCTTT. Translation gives CASRAVMNTEAFF.

This clonotype was counted ten times or more. The chain employs TRBV7-2 and TRBJ2-3, with D perhaps being TRBD1 or TRBD2 (5 bases each). There are 15 residues in the CDR3. Germline loops: CDR1 SGHTA, CDR2 FQGNSA. V shed 1 base and J shed 5 bases, with 13 bases lying between them. CDR3 loop: CASSLGRDRGDTQYF. CDR3 in DNA: TGTGCCAGCAGCTTAGGTCGGGACCGGGGAGATACGCAGTATTTT.

This clonotype is termed medium-sized. This chain joins TRBV4-3 and TRBJ2-3, with 8 bases that match TRBD2. Germline CDR1 is LGHNA and CDR2 is YSLEER. V lost 3 bases and J lost 0; bases outside the gene matches: 2. CDR3 length: 15 amino acids. CDR3 nucleotide sequence: TGCGCCAGCAGCCACGGGACTAGAAGCACAGATACGCAGTATTTT. This translates into CASSHGTRSTDTQYF.

The V call is TRBV24-1, the J call TRBJ2-2, with D possibly called TRBD1 or TRBD2 (5 bases each). The CDR3 sequence is 13 residues long. Trimming removed 8 bases at V and 6 bases at J, with 12 bases between. Germline CDR1 is KGHDR and CDR2 is SFDVKD. The CDR3 spells CATKGTGPGELFF. The CDR3 DNA sequence: TGTGCCACCAAGGGGACGGGTCCCGGGGAGCTGTTTTTT.

In its sample, this clonotype was seen a few times. A much larger clone lies one base from this, so it may be a read error. CDR3 in amino acids: CASSYSRDDGYTF. The CDR3 DNA reads as TGTGCCAGCAGTTACTCGAGAGACGATGGCTACACCTTC. V usage is TRBV6-6 and J usage is TRBJ1-2; D unclear. Germline-derived CDR1 and CDR2 are MNHNY and SVGAGI (reference sequence). The CDR3 has 13 amino acids. Trimming cost V 0 bases and J 6 bases, with 8 bases left between them.

The table lists this clonotype with many counts. V usage is TRBV19 and J usage is TRBJ2-2; D is ambiguous. The ends were cut back, 4 bases at V and 7 bases at J, with 13 bases in the middle. The germline V gene encodes CDR1 LNHDA and CDR2 SQIVND (reference sequence). CDR3 length: 14 residues. The CDR3 spells CASSSADLIGELFF. CDR3 DNA sequence: TGTGCCAGTAGTAGTGCAGACTTAATCGGGGAGCTGTTTTTT.

This clonotype came up many times. This rearrangement joins TRBV30 to TRBJ2-2, with D maybe TRBD2 (6 bases). The CDR3 contains 13 residues. The germline V and J ends were trimmed by 4 bases and 4 bases, with 10 bases remaining between them. Germline loops: CDR1 GTSNPN, CDR2 SVGIG (reference sequence). The CDR3 region is CAWTKAGTGELFF. CDR3 in DNA: TGTGCCTGGACCAAAGCGGGCACCGGGGAGCTGTTTTTT.

In its sample, this clonotype was seen many times. The rearrangement joins TRBV6-2 or TRBV6-3 to TRBJ1-5, with 8 nucleotides matching TRBD1. The V and J ends lost 4 bases and 1 base, in that order; junction bases with no gene match: 6. There are 16 residues in the CDR3. Germline CDR1 and CDR2: MNHEY and SVGEGT. The CDR3 sequence is CASSSRGRGSNQPQHF. Written as DNA, the CDR3 is TGTGCCAGCAGTTCCAGGGGGCGGGGGAGCAATCAGCCCCAGCATTTT.

This clonotype was counted between two and nine times. V gene TRBV7-2 combines with J gene TRBJ1-1; TRBD1 is a possible D gene (5 bases). V lost 4 bases, J lost 1 base, and 10 bases lay in between. The CDR3 spans 14 residues. CDR1 is SGHTA, CDR2 FQGNSA, per germline. DNA for the CDR3: TGTGCCAGCAGCTATATAGACAGGAACACTGAAGCTTTCTTT. It codes for CASSYIDRNTEAFF.